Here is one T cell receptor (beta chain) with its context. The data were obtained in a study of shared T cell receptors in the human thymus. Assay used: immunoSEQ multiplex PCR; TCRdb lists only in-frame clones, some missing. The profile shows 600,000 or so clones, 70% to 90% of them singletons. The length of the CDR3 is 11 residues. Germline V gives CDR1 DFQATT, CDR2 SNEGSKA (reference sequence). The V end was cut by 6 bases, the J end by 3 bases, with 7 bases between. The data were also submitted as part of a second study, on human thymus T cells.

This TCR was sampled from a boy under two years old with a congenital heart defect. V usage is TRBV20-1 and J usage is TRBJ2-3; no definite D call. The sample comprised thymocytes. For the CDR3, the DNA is TGCAGTGCCCCTAAGACAGATACGCAGTATTTT. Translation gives CSAPKTDTQYF.